This entry lists 10 T cell receptor beta chains sequenced from one sample in a study of metastatic and nonmetastatic thyroid tumors. Thyroid surgery was preceded by no treatment in any patient. TCRdb re-called clones via MiXCR from the PCR reads. The sample yields 9,500 to 13,000 clones, about 30% seen once. The sample was tumor tissue. These receptors were obtained from a female donor with papillary thyroid cancer or a benign thyroid nodule (not recorded which). Some clones in this sample may be carry-over from other donors' samples.

This rearrangement joins TRBV3-1 to TRBJ1-3; 9 bases are a match to TRBD1. Germline loops: CDR1 LGHDT, CDR2 YNNKEL (reference sequence). Trimming cost V 1 base and J 2 bases; bases outside gene matches: 0. The CDR3 consists of 15 residues. The CDR3 DNA reads as TGTGCCAGCAGCCAAGGACAGGGGGCTGGAAACACCATATATTTT. Protein product: CASSQGQGAGNTIYF.

The gene calls are TRBV25-1 and TRBJ2-2; the D call may be TRBD1 or TRBD2 (6 bases each). CDR3 length equals 15 residues. V was pared by 2 bases and J by 5 bases, with 12 bases between. Germline lookup yields CDR1 MGHDK and CDR2 SYGVNS. The CDR3 DNA reads as TGTGCCAGCAGTGAAGGGGGGCACGAGACCGGGGAGCTGTTTTTT. Its translation is CASSEGGHETGELFF.

The chain combines TRBV12-3 or TRBV12-4 with TRBJ2-5, with 9 bases lining up with TRBD2. Germline trimming cut 3 bases from V and 5 bases from J; bases unmatched to any gene: 13. This CDR3 comprises 17 residues. The CDR3 region is CASSFSGRWPGGETQYF. CDR3 DNA sequence: TGTGCCAGCAGTTTCAGCGGGAGGTGGCCAGGAGGGGAGACCCAGTACTTC.

The V call is TRBV5-1, the J call TRBJ2-7, with D possibly being TRBD1 (5 bases). This CDR3 has 15 residues. Germline V gene lookup returns CDR1 SGHRS and CDR2 YFSETQ. The V end lost 0 bases, the J end lost 2 bases, and 12 bases lay between the germline ends. The CDR3 region is CASSLGAGSPYEQYF. The CDR3 bases are TGCGCCAGCAGCTTGGGGGCAGGGTCCCCCTACGAGCAGTACTTC.

As regards this clone: At one boundary the junction diverges from the germline segment, which might be a read error. This chain joins TRBV6-1 and TRBJ2-2; TRBD2 agrees at 7 bases. The germline V gene encodes CDR1 MNHNS and CDR2 SASEGT. The CDR3 covers 15 residues. As DNA, the CDR3 is TGTGCCAACAGTTTGGGACTATCGAACACCGGGGAGCTGTTTTTC. It yields the protein CANSLGLSNTGELFF.

The chain recombines TRBV11-2 with TRBJ1-1; 12 nucleotides align to TRBD1. This CDR3 comprises 19 residues. The germline gives CDR1 SGHAT, CDR2 FQNNGV. V trimming: 5 bases; J trimming: 7 bases; junction bases outside the gene matches: 20. In nucleotides, the CDR3 is TGTGCCAGCAGCCCAAGATGGGTCGGCGGGACAGGGGGCAGAAGTGAAGCTTTCTTT. This translates into CASSPRWVGGTGGRSEAFF.

As to this clone: A read error is possible here, since a much larger clone lies one base away. The rearrangement uses TRBV5-6 and TRBJ2-7, with D uncertain. Trimming took 4 bases from V and 3 from J, leaving 20 bases between them. The CDR3 runs to 16 residues. Germline values: CDR1 SGHDT, CDR2 YYEEEE. The CDR3 region is CASSPPVGSRVYEQYF. The DNA of the CDR3 is TGTGCCAGCAGCCCTCCGGTGGGGTCTAGGGTCTACGAGCAGTACTTC.

The chain's CDR3 is CASSLGSGNTIYF. The CDR3 coding sequence is TGCGCCAGCAGCTTGGGGTCCGGAAACACCATATATTTT. This chain joins TRBV5-1 and TRBJ1-3; no clear D. CDR3 length equals 13 residues. Looked up from germline, CDR1 is SGHRS and CDR2 is YFSETQ. The V gene lost 0 bases and the J gene lost 4 bases, with 5 bases spanning the gap.

The chain is built from TRBV20-1 and TRBJ2-5; D call uncertain. From germline, CDR1 is DFQATT and CDR2 SNEGSKA (reference sequence). V was clipped by 0 bases and J by 7 bases, with 12 bases between them. CDR3 length: 13 residues. CDR3: CSAREEGFGTQYF. The CDR3, as DNA: TGCAGTGCTAGAGAAGAAGGATTTGGGACCCAGTACTTC.

This chain links TRBV25-1 with TRBJ2-7; D perhaps matches TRBD1 (5 bases). This CDR3 spans 16 amino acids. Germline V lookup: CDR1 MGHDK, CDR2 SYGVNS. V was trimmed by 2 bases and J by 3 bases, leaving 17 bases between them. The CDR3 region is CASSEGPGPSFYEQYF. CDR3 bases: TGTGCCAGCAGTGAAGGGCCAGGGCCCAGCTTCTACGAGCAGTACTTC.